This entry is about one T cell receptor (beta chain). Authors' processing steps: It was from reference gene primer amplification that nucleated cell counts were estimated. TCRdb keeps only in-frame clones here, not all; method: immunoSEQ multiplex PCR. D and trimming come from the DNA, and the V and J calls and clone size come from that table. The sample has around 250,000 clones, about 83% seen once. The data originate from a study of blood T cell repertoires in COVID-19. Study context: The United States, Italy and Spain supplied acute and convalescent COVID-19 samples. Nucleic acid was either cDNA or gDNA, and it came from T cells, B-cell-depleted T cells, or PBMCs.

Trimming removed 6 bases from V and 0 bases from J, with 9 bases in between. The CDR3 loop spans 14 amino acids. The germline gives CDR1 MNHEY, CDR2 SVGAGI. The source is a man aged 25-45 years who had recovered from COVID-19. The genes are TRBV6-5 and TRBJ1-3; D is unclear. Sequencing input: peripheral blood. The CDR3 DNA sequence: TGTGCCAGCAGGTCCCTCAGCTCTGGAAACACCATATATTTT. Translating it yields CASRSLSSGNTIYF.